Many counts were recorded for the clone carrying this TCR beta chain. Its cognate antigen is unknown. The authors sorted naive CD8 T cells as CD8+CD4-CCR7+CD45RA+. This entry belongs to a study of molecular identifiers for immune sequencing clone quantification. TCRdb fed the PCR reads into MiXCR, producing one record per CDR3 protein. The sample has approximately 500,000 distinct CDR3 sequences, 20% to 25% seen once; the top ten hold about 0.8%. The V segment lost 7 bases and the J segment 0 bases; nucleotides outside the gene matches: 4. Per germline, CDR1 MNHEY and CDR2 SMNVEV (reference sequence). CDR3 length: 16 residues. Findings and caveats of the study: Sizes of clones that are highly expanded could be underestimated (if identical TCR molecules share a barcode). Clones that had above 20 RNA copies took up over 98% of effector molecules but under 1% in naive cells. Spiked Jurkat TCR RNA equivalent to one cell was reportedly detectable in about 900,000 naive cells.

This chain links TRBV27 with TRBJ2-7; the match to TRBD2 covers 15 bases. The TCR sequence derives from a human donor in good health. Some libraries in this study had Jurkat cell RNA spiked in. Sequenced material: naive CD8+ T cells from blood, with Jurkat cell RNA spiked in. Subset here: FACS-sorted CD8+CD4-CCR7+CD45RA+ naive T cells. This CDR3 reads CASTGLAGGISYEQYF. CDR3 bases: TGTGCCAGCACTGGACTAGCGGGAGGGATCTCCTACGAGCAGTACTTC.